One and the same sample provided the 8 T cell receptor beta chains below, sequenced in a study of T-cell reconstitution after alpha-beta-depleted transplantation in children. Unique molecular identifiers were used to barcode this TCRbeta library. TCRdb re-derived calls from the PCR reads in MiXCR, one entry per CDR3 protein. The sample has around 800,000 distinct CDR3 sequences; around 17% are singletons. Sequenced material: PBMCs, mostly from graft donor cells, taken 360 days after TCRalphabeta/CD19-depleted stem cell transplant. The receptors here all came from a male patient younger than 18 who had a stem cell transplant for acute lymphoblastic leukemia, so the T cells may come from the graft donor.

The chain employs TRBV29-1 and TRBJ2-5, with D perhaps matching TRBD1 or TRBD2 (6 bases each). CDR3 size: 14 residues. With 6 bases removed from V and 5 bases from J, the gap between germline ends came to 19 bases. CDR1 and CDR2 (germline): SQVTM, ANQGSEA. The CDR3, as DNA: TGCAGCGTCGAGAGCCCTCGGGGGCGGGAGACCCAGTACTTC. This codes for CSVESPRGRETQYF.

At least ten counts were recorded for this clonotype. The chain is built from TRBV7-7 and TRBJ2-1; D perhaps matches TRBD1 (6 bases). The germline V gene has CDR1 SSHAT and CDR2 FNYEAQ (reference sequence). The CDR3 runs 15 residues. Trimming stripped 1 base from V and 7 bases from J, with 14 bases between. In DNA, the CDR3 is TGTGCCAGCAGCTTAGGACAGGTGGCTGGGAATGAGCAGTTCTTC. Translation: CASSLGQVAGNEQFF.

The chain couples TRBV15 to TRBJ2-7; 7 nucleotides line up with TRBD2. The CDR3 totals 15 residues. Trimming took 3 bases from V and 2 from J; bases not matched to a gene: 7. Looked up from germline, CDR1 is LNHNV and CDR2 is YYDKDF (reference sequence). This CDR3 reads CATSSSSGGTYEQYF. The CDR3 DNA follows: TGTGCCACCAGCAGTTCTAGCGGTGGCACCTACGAGCAGTACTTC.

This clonotype has a handful of counts. The gene calls are TRBV20-1 and TRBJ2-1, with TRBD2 matching 9 bases. The CDR3 is 17 residues long. Germline CDR1 reads DFQATT; CDR2 reads SNEGSKA (reference sequence). The CDR3 nucleotides read TGCTGCGCTATTCTGATAGCGGGAGTTAACTCCTACAATGAGCAGTTCTTC. The encoded protein is CCAILIAGVNSYNEQFF.

This sequence joins TRBV4-1 and TRBJ2-7, with TRBD1 matching over 7 bases. The CDR3 has 16 residues. J lost 2 bases, V lost 1 base, and 8 bases had no gene match. Germline CDR1 MGHRA, CDR2 YSYEKL. This CDR3 is CASSQGLTGPPYEQYF. In DNA, the CDR3 is TGCGCCAGCAGCCAAGGTTTGACAGGGCCCCCCTACGAGCAGTACTTC.

This clonotype was seen at least ten times. An end of the junction does not agree with germline; a read error may underlie this. The rearrangement joins TRBV7-9 to TRBJ2-7; 8 bases agree with TRBD2. Germline CDR1 and CDR2: SEHNR and FQNEAQ (reference sequence). This CDR3 has 13 amino acids. CDR3 loop: CASSVAGSQEQYF. The CDR3 nucleotides are TGTGCCAGCAGCGTAGCGGGGAGTCAGGAGCAGTACTTC. The full variable domain, with the rest looked up from reference TRBV7-9 and TRBJ2-7, is DTGVSQNPRHKITKRGQNVTFRCDPISEHNRLYWYRQTLGQGPEFLTYFQNEAQLEKSRLLSDRFSAERPKGSFSTLEIQRTEQGDSAMYLCASSVAGSQEQYFGPGTRLTVT.

This clonotype was detected ten times or more. The V gene is TRBV12-3 or TRBV12-4, the J gene TRBJ1-1, with unresolved D. Between the trimmed V and J ends, which lost 6 bases and 0 bases, there was a span of 14 bases. The CDR3 is 15 amino acids. The CDR3 loop is CASRALFLMNTEAFF. CDR3 nucleotide sequence: TGTGCCAGCAGAGCCCTGTTCCTCATGAACACTGAAGCTTTCTTT.

This clonotype occurred many times. This chain connects TRBV6-5 to TRBJ2-1; 9 nucleotides align to TRBD2. The germline V gene encodes CDR1 MNHEY and CDR2 SVGAGI. After removal of 0 bases from V and 7 bases from J, the junction contained 16 bases not matched to a gene. This CDR3 contains 19 residues. The CDR3 nucleotides are TGTGCCAGCAGTTACTCGATTGTCCTAGCGGGACCTGGTGGGAATGAGCAGTTCTTC. This sequence encodes CASSYSIVLAGPGGNEQFF.